Each of the 7 T cell receptor beta chains below was sequenced from the same sample in a study of beta chain features in type 1 diabetes. Isolated RNA was reverse transcribed in full, so expressed TCRB transcripts were sequenced. Repertoires were generated with immunoSEQ multiplex PCR, while TCRdb's copy carries only in-frame clones and drops some. The sample includes around 500,000 clones, around 10% seen only once; the top ten take approximately 0.045%. The sample comprised naive CD4+ T cells from blood. The receptor source for this set is a woman aged 18-29 years in good health.

The CDR3 region is CAWSVRGMDNQPQHF. CDR3 DNA sequence: TGTGCCTGGAGTGTTCGGGGTATGGACAATCAGCCCCAGCATTTT. The chain links TRBV30 to TRBJ1-5; the D is unclear. Germline lookup yields CDR1 GTSNPN and CDR2 SVGIG (reference sequence). The CDR3 length is 15 residues. V lost 0 bases and J lost 3, with 12 bases in between.

Turning to this clone: The CDR3 does not close with the conserved phenylalanine or tryptophan, likely indicating a read error. The limits of the CDR3 on the DNA are not certain, so only TCRdb's listed CDR3 is given. This chain joins TRBV7-9 and TRBJ2-7; the D segment call TRBD2 is taken from the table without a DNA check. Germline V gene sequence: CDR1 SEHNR, CDR2 FQNEAQ (reference sequence). The CDR3 has 13 residues if both end residues are counted. This chain's CDR3 is CASSFKEGFGFTI.

This clone was found a few times. The chain uses TRBV5-1 and TRBJ2-5; maybe TRBD1 (6 bases). Trimming left V 3 bases short and J 4 bases short, with 13 bases between. Per the germline V gene, CDR1 is SGHRS and CDR2 is YFSETQ. The CDR3 has 14 amino acids. CDR3 nucleotide sequence: TGCGCCAGCAGCTCCGGGACAAATCGAGAGACCCAGTACTTC. Translation: CASSSGTNRETQYF.

The sample holds a few counts of this clone. This sequence joins TRBV7-2 and TRBJ1-5, with TRBD1 identical over 7 bases. V was clipped by 4 bases and J by 6 bases; unmatched bases: 6. The CDR3 has 14 residues. The V gene's germline CDR1 is SGHTA and CDR2 FQGNSA. CDR3 in amino acids: CASSSWTGAQPQHF. The CDR3 DNA reads TGTGCCAGCAGCTCTTGGACAGGCGCTCAGCCCCAGCATTTT. Full variable domain (rest looked up from reference TRBV7-2 and TRBJ1-5): GAGVSQSPSNKVTEKGKDVELRCDPISGHTALYWYRQSLGQGLEFLIYFQGNSAPDKSGLPSDRFSAERTGGSVSTLTIQRTQQEDSAVYLCASSSWTGAQPQHFGDGTRLSIL.

The chain joins TRBV5-4 to TRBJ1-1; D call uncertain. V was shortened by 1 base and J by 1 base, with 14 bases between the two germline ends. CDR1 SGHNT and CDR2 YYREEE come from the germline V gene (reference sequence). The CDR3 spans 16 residues. The CDR3 loop reads CASSLFVSTPNTEAFF. CDR3 in DNA: TGTGCCAGCAGCTTGTTCGTGTCTACACCGAACACTGAAGCTTTCTTT.

This chain uses TRBV2 with TRBJ2-2; D is unclear. Germline CDR1 and CDR2: SNHLY and FYNNEI. Trimming took off 6 bases at V and 6 bases at J, with 11 bases between the two ends. The CDR3 runs 13 residues. The CDR3 DNA follows: TGTGCCAGCAGACTTAGCATCGCCGGGGAGCTGTTTTTT. This gives the protein CASRLSIAGELFF.

This clone came up a few times. This chain links TRBV7-2 with TRBJ2-3; 14 bases fit TRBD2. The V gene's germline CDR1 is SGHTA and CDR2 FQGNSA. Unmatched junction bases numbered 2, after V lost 8 bases and J lost 1 base. CDR3 length: 15 residues. Written as DNA, the CDR3 is TGTGCCAGCGGACTAGCGGGGGGTGGCACAGATACGCAGTATTTT. Amino acid sequence: CASGLAGGGTDTQYF.